This T cell receptor (beta chain) emerged from a study of technical replicates of blood from a few donors. The method was immunoSEQ multiplex PCR; TCRdb's version includes in-frame clones alone and lacks a portion of them. The sample lists about 98,000 clones; around 95% were seen once. The CDR3 contains 12 residues. V was cut by 0 bases and J by 1 base, with 3 bases left in between. Germline CDR1 and CDR2: GTSNPN and SVGIG (reference sequence). The chain uses TRBV30 and TRBJ1-2; D not resolved. The sample was T cells isolated from PBMCs. The sequence derives from a human donor in good health. DNA of the CDR3: TGTGCCTGGAGTGTCAATAACTATGGCTACACCTTC. Its translation is CAWSVNNYGYTF.